This TCR beta chain was observed in a study of T cells in Graves' hyperthyroidism and ophthalmopathy. The investigators amplified TCR beta CDR3 regions from RNA transcripts. HTBI primers were the set used in a first-round RT-PCR of the TCR CDR3. TCRdb fed the multiplex PCR reads into MiXCR, producing one record per CDR3 protein. The table records some 500,000 distinct CDR3 sequences, around 15% of them present only once. This clonotype was seen repeatedly, ten times or more. Germline loops: CDR1 MNHEY, CDR2 SMNVEV (reference sequence). This CDR3 is 14 amino acids long. The V and J ends lost 3 bases and 4 bases respectively, with 12 bases between them.

The sample taken for sequencing was blood. The TCR originated in a woman younger than 30 with Graves' hyperthyroidism. This chain joins TRBV27 and TRBJ1-2; tentative D call: TRBD1 (5 bases). CDR3: CASSFDPGTYGYTF. DNA for the CDR3: TGTGCCAGCAGTTTTGACCCGGGGACCTATGGCTACACCTTC.